The 12 T cell receptor beta chains below were found in one sample sequenced in a study of T-cell reconstitution after alpha-beta-depleted transplantation in children. A TCRbeta library incorporating unique molecular identifiers was prepared. TCRdb reprocessed the PCR reads via MiXCR and lists one record per CDR3 protein. The sample has around 490,000 distinct CDR3 sequences; more than 9.5% are singletons. This specimen was PBMCs, mostly from graft donor cells, taken 180 days after TCRalphabeta/CD19-depleted stem cell transplant. Receptors originate from a female patient between 2 and 10 years old who had a stem cell transplant for aplastic anemia, so the T cells may come from the graft donor.

The rearrangement links TRBV11-3 to TRBJ2-1, with 9 bases that match TRBD1. V shed 5 bases, J shed 4 bases, and the junction held 0 bases outside the gene matches. The CDR3 extends over 13 amino acids. Germline lookup yields CDR1 SGHNT and CDR2 YENEEA. The CDR3 DNA sequence: TGTGCCAGCAGCGGGACAGGGTACAATGAGCAGTTCTTC. Its protein product is CASSGTGYNEQFF.

This clonotype showed up just a few times. The DNA for the CDR3 is TGTGCCAGCAGTTTCTTTAGGGGGCGGGACACCGGGGAGCTGTTTTTT. Its translation: CASSFFRGRDTGELFF. This chain connects TRBV28 to TRBJ2-2; 7 nucleotides line up with TRBD1. CDR3 size: 16 residues. Germline values: CDR1 MDHEN, CDR2 SYDVKM. The junction had 7 bases not matched to a gene; V was cut back by 3 bases and J by 3 bases.

This clonotype was found a few times. The rearrangement joins TRBV10-3 to TRBJ2-7; TRBD2 matches 13 bases. The CDR3 length is 17 residues. The ends lost 10 bases at V and 0 bases at J; junction bases unmatched: 12. In germline, CDR1 is ENHRY, CDR2 SYGVKD. CDR3 nucleotides: TGTGCCACGAAAGGACTAGCGGGAGACGGGAGCTCCTACGAGCAGTACTTC. Translation: CATKGLAGDGSSYEQYF.

The chain links TRBV18 to TRBJ1-3; 7 bases are a match to TRBD1. The CDR3 totals 15 residues. J lost 0 bases, V lost 3 bases, and 2 bases had no gene match. The germline gives CDR1 KGHSH, CDR2 LQKENI. The CDR3 DNA follows: TGTGCCAGCTCACCGGGACAGAACTCTGGAAACACCATATATTTT. It specifies CASSPGQNSGNTIYF.

The chain recombines TRBV12-3 or TRBV12-4 with TRBJ2-5; D not certain. The CDR3 totals 14 residues. V shed 2 bases and J shed 2 bases, with 9 bases lying between them. CDR3 residues: CASSLTRLQETQYF. In DNA form, the CDR3 reads TGTGCCAGCAGTTTAACCCGACTTCAAGAGACCCAGTACTTC.

This clonotype has a handful of counts. This chain connects TRBV27 to TRBJ2-1, with 8 nucleotides matching TRBD2. After removal of 7 bases from V and 0 bases from J, the junction contained 11 bases not matched to a gene. Germline V CDR1 and CDR2: MNHEY, SMNVEV (reference sequence). The CDR3 is 17 residues long. CDR3 DNA sequence: TGTGCCAGCACTCTACGCCTCCTAGCGGGCTCCTACAATGAGCAGTTCTTC. Protein sequence: CASTLRLLAGSYNEQFF.

This clonotype has a handful of counts. This chain joins TRBV5-4 and TRBJ2-5, with TRBD2 matching over 12 bases. The CDR3 contains 17 residues. Germline loops: CDR1 SGHNT, CDR2 YYREEE (reference sequence). Trimming removed 9 bases from V and 5 bases from J; junction bases left unmatched: 17. The CDR3 here is CATRMGLAGGPEETQYF. The CDR3 DNA sequence: TGTGCCACCCGAATGGGCCTAGCGGGAGGGCCGGAGGAGACCCAGTACTTC.

In this sample, this clonotype turned up a few times. The chain has TRBV15 and TRBJ2-3; 13 bases are shared with TRBD2. The CDR3 spans 17 residues. V lost 3 bases, J lost 5 bases, and 8 bases stayed unmatched. CDR1 and CDR2 from the germline V gene are LNHNV and YYDKDF (reference sequence). CDR3 DNA: TGTGCCACCAGCAGGCGTGGACTAGCGGGAGCCCTAGATACGCAGTATTTT. Amino acid sequence: CATSRRGLAGALDTQYF.

This clonotype has only a few counts. The chain links TRBV19 to TRBJ2-2, with D tentatively TRBD2 (6 bases). Germline CDR1 LNHDA, CDR2 SQIVND (reference sequence). Trimming took 9 bases from V and 0 from J, leaving 11 bases between them. The CDR3 runs to 14 residues. CDR3 loop: CASSRGTNTGELFF. In DNA form, the CDR3 reads TGTGCCAGCTCTCGGGGGACGAACACCGGGGAGCTGTTTTTT.

This clonotype showed up just a few times. This rearrangement joins TRBV3-1 to TRBJ2-7; TRBD1 matches 8 bases. The J segment lost 6 bases and the V segment lost 1 base, leaving 17 bases of the junction unmatched. Germline V gives CDR1 LGHDT, CDR2 YNNKEL (reference sequence). CDR3 length equals 18 residues. The CDR3 bases are TGTGCCAGCAGCCAAGGGGCCCGAATCGGGACAGGACCCTCCGAGCAGTACGTC. This sequence encodes CASSQGARIGTGPSEQYV.

In this sample, this clonotype turned up once. The junction differs from germline at one of its ends, possibly a read error. DNA of the CDR3: TGCGCCAGCAGGAGGGGGGCGAGTGGAGAAAAACTGCTTTTT. This codes for CASRRGASGEKLLF. The rearrangement uses TRBV5-1 and TRBJ1-4; tentatively, D is TRBD1 (6 bases). The germline gives CDR1 SGHRS, CDR2 YFSETQ. The CDR3 extends over 14 amino acids.

The chain has TRBV24-1 and TRBJ2-2; a possible D gene is TRBD2 (6 bases). This CDR3 region has 16 residues. Germline CDR1 reads KGHDR; CDR2 reads SFDVKD. Deletions cut 3 bases from V and 1 base from J, with 11 bases between. The CDR3 sequence is CATSDRTGLNTGELFF. The CDR3 bases are TGTGCCACCAGTGATCGAACGGGACTGAACACCGGGGAGCTGTTTTTT.